The next 21 T cell receptor beta chains were all read from a single sample in a study of shared clonotypes between healthy human individuals. Sequencing was performed with immunoSEQ multiplex PCR; in TCRdb, only in-frame clones are kept and a portion is missing. The repertoire holds about 2.3 million clones, with less than 95% as singletons. Specimen: naive CD4+ T cells from PBMCs. The subset is: CD45RA+ positively selected. These receptors came from a young man in good health. Some clones in this sample may be carry-over from other donors' samples.

The rearrangement links TRBV7-9 to TRBJ2-3; TRBD2 matches 8 bases. V gave up 5 bases and J gave up 1 base; unmatched junction bases: 8. The CDR3 covers 16 residues. The germline V gene has CDR1 SEHNR and CDR2 FQNEAQ (reference sequence). The CDR3 bases are TGTGCCAGCAGCCCAAGAGTTAGCGGGGGCACAGATACGCAGTATTTT. Translation: CASSPRVSGGTDTQYF.

V gene TRBV7-9 combines with J gene TRBJ1-3; D unclear. Germline CDR1 and CDR2: SEHNR and FQNEAQ (reference sequence). Trimming left V 0 bases short and J 0 bases short, with 9 bases between. The CDR3 has 16 residues. CDR3 nucleotides: TGTGCCAGCAGCTTAGCTACACCTAGCTCTGGAAACACCATATATTTT. Protein product: CASSLATPSSGNTIYF.

This clone came up once. The chain couples TRBV11-2 to TRBJ2-7, with D perhaps given as TRBD1 or TRBD2 (5 bases each). V was shortened by 1 base and J by 4 bases, with 11 bases between the two germline ends. Germline lookup yields CDR1 SGHAT and CDR2 FQNNGV. This CDR3 is built from 14 residues. The DNA for the CDR3 is TGTGCCAGCAGCTTAGGGGGACGGATTTACGAGCAGTACTTC. This sequence encodes CASSLGGRIYEQYF.

V usage is TRBV29-1 and J usage is TRBJ1-2; D may be TRBD1 (6 bases). The CDR3 has 15 amino acids. CDR1 is SQVTM and CDR2 is ANQGSEA in the germline V gene. V dropped 5 bases and J dropped 7 bases, with 23 bases sitting between them. As DNA, the CDR3 is TGCAGCGTTACAATGGCCGCGACAGGCCTGGGTGGCTACACCTTC. Its protein is CSVTMAATGLGGYTF.

This clone was detected once. The chain recombines TRBV29-1 with TRBJ2-5; tentatively, D is TRBD1 or TRBD2 (7 bases each). The J call may be in error: the DNA end matches TRBJ2-7 better. The CDR3 runs 12 residues. Per the germline V gene, CDR1 is SQVTM and CDR2 is ANQGSEA. CDR3 DNA sequence: TGCAGCGCTGGGGGGGACAGCCACGAGCAGTACTTC. Its translation: CSAGGDSHEQYF.

This rearrangement joins TRBV29-1 to TRBJ2-3; D might be TRBD1 or TRBD2, each matching 5 bases. CDR1 and CDR2 (germline): SQVTM, ANQGSEA. The CDR3 loop spans 13 amino acids. V lost 7 bases, J lost 1 base, and 12 bases lay in between. The CDR3 DNA follows: TGCAGCGCCGCGGTGGGACGCACAGATACGCAGTATTTT. Translated: CSAAVGRTDTQYF.

This chain connects TRBV7-9 to TRBJ1-4; 7 nucleotides line up with TRBD1. After removal of 3 bases from V and 2 bases from J, the junction contained 3 bases not matched to a gene. CDR1 is SEHNR and CDR2 is FQNEAQ in the germline V gene (reference sequence). This CDR3 region has 15 residues. CDR3 in amino acids: CASSFRDSTNEKLFF. CDR3 DNA sequence: TGTGCCAGCAGCTTCAGGGACAGCACTAATGAAAAACTGTTTTTT.

The genes are TRBV2 and TRBJ2-1; no clear D gene. The CDR3 extends over 15 amino acids. In germline, CDR1 is SNHLY, CDR2 FYNNEI. Deletions cut 2 bases from V and 6 bases from J, with 14 bases between. The CDR3 reads CASSESLSPPNEQFF. DNA of the CDR3: TGTGCCAGCAGTGAAAGTCTATCGCCTCCCAATGAGCAGTTCTTC.

The J gene is TRBJ2-2, the V gene TRBV27; D gene uncertain. Trimming pared 3 bases from V and 4 bases from J, leaving 12 bases between. Germline CDR1 reads MNHEY; CDR2 reads SMNVEV (reference sequence). CDR3 length equals 15 residues. The CDR3 DNA reads TGTGCCAGCAGTTTGGCAGGTCGGGTCACCGGGGAGCTGTTTTTT. This codes for CASSLAGRVTGELFF.

This rearrangement joins TRBV5-1 to TRBJ2-3; D not certain. Per the germline V gene, CDR1 is SGHRS and CDR2 is YFSETQ. V was shortened by 0 bases and J by 5 bases, with 13 bases between the two germline ends. The CDR3 has 15 amino acids. This CDR3 is CASSLGSSLEDTQYF. The CDR3 DNA is TGCGCCAGCAGCTTGGGCTCGAGTCTCGAAGATACGCAGTATTTT.

The gene calls are TRBV14 and TRBJ1-1; D perhaps matches TRBD1 (6 bases). Germline CDR1 SGHDN, CDR2 FVKESK. This CDR3 spans 15 amino acids. V was cut by 2 bases and J by 5 bases, with 15 bases left in between. In DNA form, the CDR3 reads TGTGCCAGCAGCCAACCAAGCGGGGGGCGGACTGAAGCTTTCTTT. Protein: CASSQPSGGRTEAFF.

A note on this clone: Other DNA sequences of this sample code for an identical CDR3. The chain couples TRBV5-1 to TRBJ2-3; TRBD2 matches at 7 bases. Germline V gene data show CDR1 as SGHRS and CDR2 as YFSETQ. The CDR3 consists of 15 residues. The ends lost 1 base at V and 0 bases at J; junction bases unmatched: 2. The DNA of the CDR3 is TGCGCCAGCAGCTTGAGCGGGGCTAGCACAGATACGCAGTATTTT. Translating it yields CASSLSGASTDTQYF.

This chain connects TRBV2 to TRBJ1-3, with TRBD1 identical over 9 bases. J lost 6 bases, V lost 3 bases, and 9 bases had no gene match. CDR1 and CDR2 from the germline V gene are SNHLY and FYNNEI. This CDR3 contains 16 residues. The CDR3 coding sequence is TGTGCCAGCAGTGAGACAGGGGGTTTTATTATAAACACCATATATTTT. This encodes CASSETGGFIINTIYF.

The chain couples TRBV28 to TRBJ2-7, with D perhaps matching TRBD1 (6 bases). Trimming cost V 6 bases and J 2 bases, with 17 bases left between them. Per germline, CDR1 MDHEN and CDR2 SYDVKM. The CDR3 loop spans 15 amino acids. CDR3 DNA sequence: TGTGCCAGCAGGCTTTGGGGCAGGGGAGCCTACGAGCAGTACTTC. Translating it yields CASRLWGRGAYEQYF.

The chain uses TRBV4-3 and TRBJ2-1; TRBD2 matches at 7 bases. The CDR3 spans 17 residues. The trim removed 4 bases at V and 8 bases at J, leaving 17 bases unmatched. Germline values: CDR1 LGHNA, CDR2 YSLEER. In nucleotides, the CDR3 is TGCGCCAGCAGCCGCCAGGACGCCGGGACTACAATCTATGAGCAGTTCTTC. Residues: CASSRQDAGTTIYEQFF.

The chain employs TRBV2 and TRBJ1-4, with D perhaps TRBD1 (6 bases). Germline V gene sequence: CDR1 SNHLY, CDR2 FYNNEI. V was shortened by 2 bases and J by 8 bases, with 15 bases between the two germline ends. The CDR3 length is 15 residues. In DNA form, the CDR3 reads TGTGCCAGCAGTGAAACAGGGCAGGGAAGGGAAAAACTGTTTTTT. The encoded protein is CASSETGQGREKLFF.

This chain joins TRBV28 and TRBJ1-2; the D gene is possibly TRBD1 (6 bases). Germline V gene lookup returns CDR1 MDHEN and CDR2 SYDVKM. Trimming took 5 bases from V and 5 from J, leaving 18 bases between them. The CDR3 sequence is 15 residues long. DNA of the CDR3: TGTGCCAGCAGTCCGCCGACAGGAGCCTCTTATGGCTACACCTTC. Protein: CASSPPTGASYGYTF.

This clone was recorded once. The rearrangement joins TRBV28 to TRBJ1-3; D might be TRBD1 (6 bases). Germline assignment: CDR1 MDHEN and CDR2 SYDVKM. Trimming removed 8 bases from V and 2 bases from J, with 16 bases in between. This CDR3 is 15 amino acids long. CDR3 nucleotides: TGTGCCAGCGGAAACAGGGCCAAGGCTGGAAACACCATATATTTT. It encodes CASGNRAKAGNTIYF. Drawing the rest from reference TRBV28 and TRBJ1-3, the complete variable domain is DVKVTQSSRYLVKRTGEKVFLECVQDMDHENMFWYRQDPGLGLRLIYFSYDVKMKEKGDIPEGYSVSREKKERFSLILESASTNQTSMYLCASGNRAKAGNTIYFGEGSWLTVV.

This clone has just one count. The gene calls are TRBV30 and TRBJ1-3; D might be TRBD1 (6 bases). V lost 4 bases, J lost 7 bases, and 14 bases lay in between. This CDR3 spans 13 amino acids. Germline CDR1 is GTSNPN and CDR2 is SVGIG (reference sequence). CDR3 coding DNA: TGTGCCTGGACCCGGGACAAGGGGAACACCATATATTTT. Translated: CAWTRDKGNTIYF. Using reference TRBV30 and TRBJ1-3 for the parts outside the CDR3, the full variable domain is SQTIHQWPATLVQPVGSPLSLECTVEGTSNPNLYWYRQAAGRGLQLLFYSVGIGQISSEVPQNLSASRPQDRQFILSSKKLLLSDSGFYLCAWTRDKGNTIYFGEGSWLTVV.

This CDR3 is CASSLQRRWQETQYF. The CDR3 coding sequence is TGTGCCAGCAGCTTGCAGCGACGATGGCAAGAGACCCAGTACTTC. The chain carries TRBV5-8 and TRBJ2-5; D not resolved. From germline, CDR1 is SGHTS and CDR2 YDEGEE. CDR3 length: 15 amino acids. Deletions cut 1 base from V and 2 bases from J, with 12 bases between.

To note about this clone: Other nucleotide sequences in the sample specify the same CDR3. The J gene is TRBJ1-1, the V gene TRBV18; D is perhaps TRBD1 (5 bases). The CDR3 length is 14 residues. Trimming shortened V by 2 bases and J by 2 bases, and 9 bases separated the two germline ends. Germline CDR1 and CDR2: KGHSH and LQKENI. CDR3 nucleotide sequence: TGTGCCAGCTCACCAGGGGGGGGAAACACTGAAGCTTTCTTT. Translated, it gives CASSPGGGNTEAFF.